These 3 T cell receptor beta chains came from one sample sequenced in a study of beta chain features in type 1 diabetes. Study outcomes and limitations: Among patients with Type 1 diabetes, TCRB CDR3s were moderately but significantly shorter in every one of the four CD4+ subsets.

Every bit of the isolated RNA underwent reverse transcription, so sequencing read expressed TCRB transcripts. TCRdb's copy holds only in-frame clones and misses some; the assay was immunoSEQ multiplex PCR. The table shows some 160,000 clones, with approximately 8.7% occurring only once. No antigens are known for them. The specimen sequenced was central memory CD4+ T cells from blood. Receptor source: a woman aged 25 to 45 with type 1 diabetes.

The V call is TRBV5-1, the J call TRBJ1-1; 7 bases align to TRBD1. The germline CDR1 and CDR2 sequences are SGHRS and YFSETQ. V was pared by 0 bases and J by 6 bases, with 2 bases of the junction left unmatched. This CDR3 contains 13 residues. CDR3 residues: CASSLGQGPEAFF. The DNA for the CDR3 is TGCGCCAGCAGCTTGGGACAGGGACCTGAAGCTTTCTTT.

The chain links TRBV6-1 to TRBJ2-7; TRBD1 aligns across 7 bases. CDR1 and CDR2 from the germline V gene are MNHNS and SASEGT. J lost 5 bases, V lost 6 bases, and 4 bases had no gene match. The CDR3 spans 12 residues. This CDR3 is CASRRQGNEQYF. CDR3 in DNA: TGTGCCAGCAGGAGACAGGGAAACGAGCAGTACTTC.

This clone has only a few counts. The gene calls are TRBV7-9 and TRBJ2-5; TRBD2 matches 7 bases. The end of the DNA fits TRBJ2-7 better, so the J call may be wrong. The CDR3 has 14 amino acids. Per germline, CDR1 SEHNR and CDR2 FQNEAQ (reference sequence). DNA of the CDR3: TGTGCCAGCAGCTTCGACGGACTAGTCGGCGAGCAGTACTTC. Translation gives CASSFDGLVGEQYF.